Each of the 28 T cell receptor beta chains below was sequenced from the same sample in a study of beta chain features in type 1 diabetes. What was sequenced were expressed TCRB transcripts, since all of the isolated RNA had been reverse transcribed. TCRdb's copy holds only in-frame clones and misses some; the assay was immunoSEQ multiplex PCR. The sample has 200,000 to 300,000 clones, under 70% seen once; the top ten hold 0.053%. Sequencing used naive CD4+ T cells from blood. The receptors were sampled from a man aged 30 to 45 in good health.

The chain couples TRBV27 to TRBJ2-2; 12 nucleotides line up with TRBD2. V was pared by 6 bases and J by 1 base, with 0 bases of the junction left unmatched. The CDR3 runs 15 residues. Germline CDR1 MNHEY, CDR2 SMNVEV (reference sequence). This CDR3 is CASRTSGGNTGELFF. The CDR3 DNA sequence: TGTGCCAGCAGGACTAGCGGGGGGAACACCGGGGAGCTGTTTTTT.

The chain joins TRBV9 to TRBJ2-5; tentative D call: TRBD1 (5 bases). V was pared by 4 bases and J by 5 bases, with 9 bases between. Germline CDR1 SGDLS, CDR2 YYNGEE. The CDR3 extends over 12 amino acids. DNA of the CDR3: TGTGCCAGCAGCAGGGGAAGGGAGACCCAGTACTTC. Its protein is CASSRGRETQYF.

A note on this clone: One end of the junction fails to match germline, which may point to a read error. The DNA of the CDR3 is TGCGCCCGCAGCCCCCGACAGGGGAACACCGGGGAGCTGTTTTTT. This encodes CARSPRQGNTGELFF. V usage is TRBV5-1 and J usage is TRBJ2-2; 7 positions match TRBD1. Germline V gene data show CDR1 as SGHRS and CDR2 as YFSETQ. The CDR3 extends over 15 amino acids.

The CDR3 loop is CASSSFGYEQYF. The CDR3 DNA sequence: TGTGCCAGCAGTTCCTTCGGATACGAGCAGTACTTC. The chain has TRBV28 and TRBJ2-7; no firm D call. The CDR3 contains 12 residues. Germline assignment: CDR1 MDHEN and CDR2 SYDVKM. V lost 4 bases and J lost 4, with 8 bases in between.

This clone has just one count. The J gene is TRBJ1-1, the V gene TRBV7-2; D is unclear. Germline CDR1 and CDR2: SGHTA and FQGNSA. The CDR3 spans 14 residues. Between the trimmed V and J ends, which lost 5 bases and 8 bases, there was a span of 18 bases. In DNA, the CDR3 is TGTGCCAGCAGCCCAGCGGCAGGCAACCTCGAAGCTTTCTTT. This translates into CASSPAAGNLEAFF.

This clone was detected only once. The J gene is TRBJ2-3, the V gene TRBV7-2; weak D call: TRBD2 (6 bases). Deletions cut 2 bases from V and 8 bases from J, with 14 bases between. The CDR3 loop spans 14 amino acids. Germline V gene sequence: CDR1 SGHTA, CDR2 FQGNSA. The CDR3 DNA reads TGTGCCAGCAGCTTAAGACTAGGCGAGAGTACGCAGTATTTT. This codes for CASSLRLGESTQYF.

This clone showed up just once. CDR3 sequence: CAWSVKTQYF. For the CDR3, the DNA is TGTGCCTGGAGTGTGAAGACCCAGTACTTC. The chain has TRBV30 and TRBJ2-5; D uncertain. The CDR3 has 10 amino acids. Germline CDR1 reads GTSNPN; CDR2 reads SVGIG (reference sequence). Trimming took off 0 bases at V and 6 bases at J, with 2 bases between the two ends.

This chain links TRBV29-1 with TRBJ2-7, with D hard to call. The CDR3 spans 13 residues. Looked up from germline, CDR1 is SQVTM and CDR2 is ANQGSEA. V was clipped by 3 bases and J by 3 bases, with 12 bases between them. CDR3 nucleotide sequence: TGCAGCGTTGAGTTTTCGGTCCGCTACGAGCAGTACTTC. It yields the protein CSVEFSVRYEQYF.

The rearrangement uses TRBV29-1 and TRBJ2-2, with TRBD2 matching over 10 bases. With 7 bases clipped from V and 4 bases from J, the junction kept 6 bases outside the gene matches. This CDR3 is 14 amino acids long. Germline assignment: CDR1 SQVTM and CDR2 ANQGSEA. CDR3 sequence: CSARAGGVTGELFF. The CDR3 DNA reads as TGCAGCGCGAGAGCGGGAGGGGTCACCGGGGAGCTGTTTTTT.

The chain carries TRBV30 and TRBJ1-2; D remains unclear. CDR3 length: 12 amino acids. Germline lookup yields CDR1 GTSNPN and CDR2 SVGIG (reference sequence). Trimming cost V 4 bases and J 8 bases, with 14 bases left between them. CDR3 loop: CAWITPIGGYTF. CDR3 DNA: TGTGCCTGGATCACGCCGATAGGCGGCTACACCTTC.

The CDR3 region is CASSVDGGKETQYF. The CDR3 region has the DNA TGTGCCAGCAGCGTAGACGGCGGGAAGGAGACCCAGTACTTC. V is TRBV9 and J is TRBJ2-5; tentatively, D is TRBD2 (6 bases). CDR1 SGDLS and CDR2 YYNGEE come from the germline V gene. The CDR3 is 14 residues long. The V and J ends lost 0 bases and 5 bases respectively, with 11 bases between them.

This chain links TRBV29-1 with TRBJ2-5, with TRBD2 identical over 10 bases. Germline values: CDR1 SQVTM, CDR2 ANQGSEA. The CDR3 contains 13 residues. V trimming: 4 bases; J trimming: 5 bases; junction bases outside the gene matches: 4. The CDR3 is CSVAPSGSETQYF. The CDR3 nucleotides read TGCAGCGTTGCGCCTAGCGGGAGCGAGACCCAGTACTTC.

The rearrangement joins TRBV6-5 to TRBJ2-1; D not resolved. The germline V gene encodes CDR1 MNHEY and CDR2 SVGAGI. The V gene lost 0 bases and the J gene lost 10 bases, with 10 bases spanning the gap. There are 13 residues in the CDR3. CDR3 DNA: TGTGCCAGCAGTTACTCAGGGCCTAGGGAGCAGTTCTTC. Protein: CASSYSGPREQFF.

Here the CDR3 reads CASSPQQGGYGYTF. The CDR3 bases are TGTGCCAGCAGCCCCCAACAGGGCGGCTATGGCTACACCTTC. The chain joins TRBV5-4 to TRBJ1-2; maybe TRBD1 (6 bases). Trimming stripped 4 bases from V and 4 bases from J, with 14 bases between. The CDR3 totals 14 residues. Per the germline V gene, CDR1 is SGHNT and CDR2 is YYREEE (reference sequence).

The chain links TRBV25-1 to TRBJ1-2; weak D call: TRBD1 (6 bases). CDR1 is MGHDK, CDR2 SYGVNS, per germline. Between the trimmed V and J ends, which lost 2 bases and 7 bases, there was a span of 11 bases. The CDR3 has 13 amino acids. The CDR3 is CASSENRAGGYTF. CDR3 nucleotide sequence: TGTGCCAGCAGTGAAAACAGGGCAGGTGGCTACACCTTC.

The V gene is TRBV6-6, the J gene TRBJ2-7, with a tentative D call TRBD1 (5 bases). Trimming pared 4 bases from V and 5 bases from J, leaving 12 bases between. CDR3 length: 13 residues. CDR1 and CDR2 (germline): MNHNY, SVGAGI (reference sequence). The CDR3 nucleotides read TGTGCCAGCAGTTTGAAGGGGAACCACGAGCAGTACTTC. The encoded protein is CASSLKGNHEQYF.

This clone was recorded once. V and J are TRBV2 and TRBJ1-4; 7 bases agree with TRBD1. The junction had 6 bases not matched to a gene; V was cut back by 4 bases and J by 7 bases. Germline CDR1 SNHLY, CDR2 FYNNEI. The length of the CDR3 is 14 residues. CDR3 protein: CASSALGGGEKLFF. The CDR3, as DNA: TGTGCCAGCAGTGCCCTAGGGGGCGGTGAAAAACTGTTTTTT.

This chain uses TRBV29-1 with TRBJ2-1; no reliable D call. V was clipped by 4 bases and J by 0 bases, with 13 bases between them. The CDR3 covers 15 residues. Per germline, CDR1 SQVTM and CDR2 ANQGSEA. This CDR3 is CSVGRAFSSYNEQFF. CDR3 nucleotides: TGCAGCGTTGGAAGGGCCTTTAGCTCCTACAATGAGCAGTTCTTC.

The genes are TRBV4-1 and TRBJ1-2; no firm D call. Germline assignment: CDR1 MGHRA and CDR2 YSYEKL. This CDR3 spans 13 amino acids. Trimming took off 1 base at V and 0 bases at J, with 3 bases between the two ends. Here the CDR3 DNA reads TGCGCCAGCAGCCAAGTAGCTAACTATGGCTACACCTTC. Its protein product is CASSQVANYGYTF.

The V call is TRBV9, the J call TRBJ1-1; D is undetermined. V was trimmed by 2 bases and J by 4 bases, leaving 12 bases between them. Germline V CDR1 and CDR2: SGDLS, YYNGEE. This CDR3 contains 14 residues. The CDR3 nucleotides are TGTGCCAGCAGCGTCCAACGAGGAGCCACTGAAGCTTTCTTT. Its protein is CASSVQRGATEAFF.

The J gene is TRBJ1-5, the V gene TRBV18, with D unclear. This CDR3 has 13 residues. Deletions cut 3 bases from V and 3 bases from J, with 6 bases between. Germline V gene lookup returns CDR1 KGHSH and CDR2 LQKENI. The CDR3 bases are TGTGCCAGCTCACCCGGGATCAATCAGCCCCAGCATTTT. Translation: CASSPGINQPQHF.

The chain joins TRBV7-9 to TRBJ2-7, with D possibly TRBD1 on 6 matching bases. Germline assignment: CDR1 SEHNR and CDR2 FQNEAQ (reference sequence). V lost 5 bases and J lost 6, with 11 bases in between. The CDR3 is 12 residues long. This chain's CDR3 is CASSGTPFEQYF. The CDR3 coding sequence is TGTGCCAGCAGCGGGACACCCTTCGAGCAGTACTTC.

The chain uses TRBV29-1 and TRBJ1-2; D gene uncertain. The CDR3 is made up of 13 amino acids. V lost 5 bases and J lost 8, with 18 bases in between. Germline CDR1 SQVTM, CDR2 ANQGSEA. The CDR3 protein is CSVLPAIREGYTF. CDR3 coding DNA: TGCAGCGTTTTGCCCGCCATCAGAGAGGGCTACACCTTC.

This chain uses TRBV11-2 with TRBJ1-2; D is perhaps TRBD1 (5 bases). V gave up 4 bases and J gave up 6 bases, with 12 bases separating them. CDR3 length: 13 amino acids. Germline values: CDR1 SGHAT, CDR2 FQNNGV. The DNA of the CDR3 is TGTGCCAGCAGCTCCCTCAGGGAAAATGGCTACACCTTC. It specifies CASSSLRENGYTF.

This clone was detected once. CDR3 sequence: CASSLLTSGKYEQFF. CDR3 sequence (DNA): TGTGCCAGCAGCTTATTGACTAGCGGAAAGTATGAGCAGTTCTTC. The chain couples TRBV7-2 to TRBJ2-1, with 9 bases fitting TRBD2. With V trimmed by 2 bases and J by 8 bases, 7 bases remained unmatched. CDR1 and CDR2 from the germline V gene are SGHTA and FQGNSA. The CDR3 is 15 amino acids.

Remarks on this clone: This same CDR3 is encoded by further DNA sequences in the sample. The chain carries TRBV20-1 and TRBJ2-1; unclear D gene. This CDR3 is 10 amino acids long. The germline V and J ends were trimmed by 6 bases and 4 bases, with 4 bases remaining between them. CDR1 and CDR2 from the germline V gene are DFQATT and SNEGSKA (reference sequence). DNA for the CDR3: TGCAGTGCACCTTACAATGAGCAGTTCTTC. Translated, it gives CSAPYNEQFF.

The CDR3 protein is CASKEMPWTQYF. As DNA, the CDR3 is TGTGCCAGCAAGGAGATGCCTTGGACGCAGTATTTT. The gene calls are TRBV2 and TRBJ2-3, with D hard to call. The CDR3 consists of 12 residues. The V and J ends lost 7 bases and 9 bases respectively, with 14 bases between them. Germline V gene data show CDR1 as SNHLY and CDR2 as FYNNEI.

A word on this clone: Other DNA variants within this sample encode the same CDR3. The rearrangement links TRBV28 to TRBJ2-7; D is uncertain. Trimming cost V 2 bases and J 2 bases, with 4 bases left between them. Germline lookup yields CDR1 MDHEN and CDR2 SYDVKM. The CDR3 is made up of 12 amino acids. The CDR3 nucleotides are TGTGCCAGCAGTTTAAGGGCCTACGAGCAGTACTTC. Encoded protein: CASSLRAYEQYF.